The 5 T cell receptor beta chains below were found in one sample sequenced in a study of blood T cell repertoires in COVID-19. Profiling relied on immunoSEQ multiplex PCR, and the TCRdb table lists in-frame clones only, not all of them. The profile shows about 250,000 clones, roughly 85% of them singletons. The specimen sequenced was PBMCs or T cells enriched from blood (not recorded which). The receptor source for this set is a woman in her 40s who had been exposed to COVID-19.

This clone has just a few counts. The V gene is TRBV28, the J gene TRBJ1-2, with 7 positions matching TRBD1. The CDR3 contains 15 residues. With 10 bases clipped from V and 4 bases from J, the junction kept 15 bases outside the gene matches. Germline CDR1 and CDR2: MDHEN and SYDVKM. The CDR3 here is CATRRTGTALYGYTF. Written as DNA, the CDR3 is TGTGCCACCCGTCGAACCGGGACAGCCCTCTATGGCTACACCTTC.

The chain carries TRBV5-1 and TRBJ2-6; the D is unclear. Looked up from germline, CDR1 is SGHRS and CDR2 is YFSETQ. V lost 6 bases, J lost 2 bases, and 15 bases lay in between. The CDR3 totals 16 residues. The CDR3 is CASTHAPGAGANVLTF. The CDR3 nucleotides are TGCGCCAGCACGCACGCCCCAGGTGCTGGGGCCAACGTCCTGACTTTC.

The chain is built from TRBV5-1 and TRBJ2-1; TRBD2 agrees at 9 bases. Germline CDR1 reads SGHRS; CDR2 reads YFSETQ. V was pared by 0 bases and J by 8 bases, with 6 bases of the junction left unmatched. This CDR3 spans 15 amino acids. The CDR3 protein is CASSLGTRGGDEQFF. The CDR3 region has the DNA TGCGCCAGCAGCTTGGGGACTCGCGGGGGGGATGAGCAGTTCTTC.

The rearrangement links TRBV4-2 to TRBJ1-1; D is unresolved. Germline V CDR1 and CDR2: LGHNA, YNFKEQ. CDR3 length: 14 amino acids. The V end lost 0 bases, the J end lost 4 bases, and 9 bases lay between the germline ends. CDR3 sequence: CASSQETSGTEAFF. Here the CDR3 DNA reads TGTGCCAGCAGCCAAGAGACCAGCGGCACTGAAGCTTTCTTT.

Comment on this clone: The sample holds other DNA sequences that translate to the same CDR3. The chain is built from TRBV7-2 and TRBJ2-1, with D possibly TRBD1 on 5 matching bases. Germline values: CDR1 SGHTA, CDR2 FQGNSA. Trimming removed 2 bases at V and 5 bases at J, with 10 bases between. This CDR3 is built from 14 residues. The CDR3 sequence is CASSLRQGNNEQFF. In DNA form, the CDR3 reads TGTGCCAGCAGCTTAAGGCAGGGTAACAATGAGCAGTTCTTC.